A single sample gave rise to the 12 T cell receptor beta chains below, sequenced in a study of T cell changes during pregnancy in multiple sclerosis. The protocol was immunoSEQ multiplex PCR, while the TCRdb copy is restricted to in-frame clones and leaves out a portion. Here the sample spans 64,000 or so clones, around 92% being singletons. The material was peripheral blood, obtained in the first trimester of pregnancy. These receptors all stem from a female donor with multiple sclerosis, enrolled in a pregnancy study.

This sequence joins TRBV27 and TRBJ2-1, with D maybe TRBD2 (6 bases). CDR3 size: 15 residues. Per the germline V gene, CDR1 is MNHEY and CDR2 is SMNVEV (reference sequence). Trimming cost V 8 bases and J 0 bases, with 14 bases left between them. CDR3 amino acids: CASRSSGSSYNEQFF. DNA of the CDR3: TGTGCCAGCCGGAGTAGCGGTAGCTCCTACAATGAGCAGTTCTTC.

The rearrangement joins TRBV28 to TRBJ1-2, with D possibly TRBD1 on 6 matching bases. The germline CDR1 and CDR2 sequences are MDHEN and SYDVKM. The CDR3 covers 15 residues. V gave up 6 bases and J gave up 3 bases, with 17 bases separating them. The CDR3 loop is CASSISVGQYYGYTF. The CDR3 DNA reads as TGTGCCAGCAGCATTTCAGTGGGACAATACTATGGCTACACCTTC.

This clone was recorded once. The chain employs TRBV7-2 and TRBJ1-2, with TRBD1 identical over 12 bases. J was trimmed by 8 bases and V by 4 bases; bases with no gene match: 11. This CDR3 has 16 amino acids. Per the germline V gene, CDR1 is SGHTA and CDR2 is FQGNSA. CDR3 sequence (DNA): TGTGCCAGCAGCTCGGAGCTCGGGACAGGGGGCTTCGGCTACACCTTC. It translates to CASSSELGTGGFGYTF.

The chain employs TRBV2 and TRBJ2-7; a weak D match, TRBD2 (5 bases). Trimming left V 11 bases short and J 2 bases short, with 16 bases between. Germline-derived CDR1 and CDR2 are SNHLY and FYNNEI. The CDR3 is 13 residues long. CDR3 coding DNA: TGTGCCGGAGCGCGGACGGGAACCTACGAGCAGTACTTC. Its protein product is CAGARTGTYEQYF.

The rearrangement uses TRBV19 and TRBJ2-3; D uncertain. The CDR3 runs 15 residues. Trimming shortened V by 4 bases and J by 0 bases, and 11 bases separated the two germline ends. CDR1 LNHDA and CDR2 SQIVND come from the germline V gene (reference sequence). This CDR3 is CASSRAAPSTDTQYF. The CDR3 DNA sequence: TGTGCCAGTAGTAGGGCAGCACCTAGCACAGATACGCAGTATTTT. The full variable domain, with the rest looked up from reference TRBV19 and TRBJ2-3, is DGGITQSPKYLFRKEGQNVTLSCEQNLNHDAMYWYRQDPGQGLRLIYYSQIVNDFQKGDIAEGYSVSREKKESFPLTVTSAQKNPTAFYLCASSRAAPSTDTQYFGPGTRLTVL.

The chain carries TRBV4-3 and TRBJ2-3, with D uncertain. CDR1 LGHNA and CDR2 YSLEER come from the germline V gene. V was pared by 0 bases and J by 3 bases, with 13 bases between. The length of the CDR3 is 16 residues. Here the CDR3 reads CASSQDAVFLTDTQYF. Here the CDR3 DNA reads TGCGCCAGCAGCCAAGACGCGGTATTCTTAACAGATACGCAGTATTTT.

The V and J genes are TRBV5-4 and TRBJ2-7; the match to TRBD2 covers 14 bases. The germline gives CDR1 SGHNT, CDR2 YYREEE (reference sequence). CDR3 length: 16 residues. Losses at the gene ends were 4 bases for V and 7 bases for J; bases not matched to a gene: 10. The CDR3 is CASSPGGLAGVREQYF. CDR3 coding DNA: TGTGCCAGCAGCCCGGGGGGACTAGCGGGAGTACGGGAGCAGTACTTC.

The sample holds a few counts of this clone. This chain uses TRBV25-1 with TRBJ2-7; TRBD1 matches at 9 bases. The length of the CDR3 is 17 residues. The J segment lost 3 bases and the V segment lost 4 bases, leaving 13 bases of the junction unmatched. Germline V gene data show CDR1 as MGHDK and CDR2 as SYGVNS. CDR3 amino acids: CASSVKPTGGEFYEQYF. The CDR3 region has the DNA TGTGCCAGCAGTGTGAAGCCAACAGGGGGCGAATTCTACGAGCAGTACTTC.

The rearrangement joins TRBV7-6 to TRBJ1-1; D not certain. Germline assignment: CDR1 SGHVS and CDR2 FNYEAQ. V was cut by 3 bases and J by 5 bases, with 10 bases left in between. CDR3 length: 13 amino acids. The CDR3 protein is CASSFRVGTEAFF. CDR3 sequence (DNA): TGTGCCAGCAGCTTCCGGGTTGGTACTGAAGCTTTCTTT.

The V gene is TRBV18, the J gene TRBJ2-3; D not resolved. The CDR3 consists of 15 residues. CDR1 is KGHSH and CDR2 is LQKENI in the germline V gene. V lost 2 bases and J 6 bases, leaving 15 bases between the germline ends. For the CDR3, the DNA is TGTGCCAGCTCACCAAGCTCATCCAAACTCGATACGCAGTATTTT. It specifies CASSPSSSKLDTQYF.

The chain joins TRBV7-9 to TRBJ2-1; 13 bases are a match to TRBD2. Germline trimming cut 6 bases from V and 10 bases from J; bases unmatched to any gene: 9. This CDR3 has 15 residues. Germline V lookup: CDR1 SEHNR, CDR2 FQNEAQ (reference sequence). Written as DNA, the CDR3 is TGTGCCAGCAGGGAATTTGGACTAGCGGGAGTGGAGCAGTTCTTC. Translating it yields CASREFGLAGVEQFF. Together with reference TRBV7-9 and TRBJ2-1, the CDR3 gives the full variable domain: DTGVSQNPRHKITKRGQNVTFRCDPISEHNRLYWYRQTLGQGPEFLTYFQNEAQLEKSRLLSDRFSAERPKGSFSTLEIQRTEQGDSAMYLCASREFGLAGVEQFFGPGTRLTVL.

The rearrangement uses TRBV18 and TRBJ2-3; 10 bases line up with TRBD2. The length of the CDR3 is 14 residues. V was pared by 6 bases and J by 3 bases, with 3 bases of the junction left unmatched. Germline V gene data show CDR1 as KGHSH and CDR2 as LQKENI. CDR3 bases: TGTGCCAGCTCCCCGGGACTAGCGACAGATACGCAGTATTTT. It codes for CASSPGLATDTQYF.